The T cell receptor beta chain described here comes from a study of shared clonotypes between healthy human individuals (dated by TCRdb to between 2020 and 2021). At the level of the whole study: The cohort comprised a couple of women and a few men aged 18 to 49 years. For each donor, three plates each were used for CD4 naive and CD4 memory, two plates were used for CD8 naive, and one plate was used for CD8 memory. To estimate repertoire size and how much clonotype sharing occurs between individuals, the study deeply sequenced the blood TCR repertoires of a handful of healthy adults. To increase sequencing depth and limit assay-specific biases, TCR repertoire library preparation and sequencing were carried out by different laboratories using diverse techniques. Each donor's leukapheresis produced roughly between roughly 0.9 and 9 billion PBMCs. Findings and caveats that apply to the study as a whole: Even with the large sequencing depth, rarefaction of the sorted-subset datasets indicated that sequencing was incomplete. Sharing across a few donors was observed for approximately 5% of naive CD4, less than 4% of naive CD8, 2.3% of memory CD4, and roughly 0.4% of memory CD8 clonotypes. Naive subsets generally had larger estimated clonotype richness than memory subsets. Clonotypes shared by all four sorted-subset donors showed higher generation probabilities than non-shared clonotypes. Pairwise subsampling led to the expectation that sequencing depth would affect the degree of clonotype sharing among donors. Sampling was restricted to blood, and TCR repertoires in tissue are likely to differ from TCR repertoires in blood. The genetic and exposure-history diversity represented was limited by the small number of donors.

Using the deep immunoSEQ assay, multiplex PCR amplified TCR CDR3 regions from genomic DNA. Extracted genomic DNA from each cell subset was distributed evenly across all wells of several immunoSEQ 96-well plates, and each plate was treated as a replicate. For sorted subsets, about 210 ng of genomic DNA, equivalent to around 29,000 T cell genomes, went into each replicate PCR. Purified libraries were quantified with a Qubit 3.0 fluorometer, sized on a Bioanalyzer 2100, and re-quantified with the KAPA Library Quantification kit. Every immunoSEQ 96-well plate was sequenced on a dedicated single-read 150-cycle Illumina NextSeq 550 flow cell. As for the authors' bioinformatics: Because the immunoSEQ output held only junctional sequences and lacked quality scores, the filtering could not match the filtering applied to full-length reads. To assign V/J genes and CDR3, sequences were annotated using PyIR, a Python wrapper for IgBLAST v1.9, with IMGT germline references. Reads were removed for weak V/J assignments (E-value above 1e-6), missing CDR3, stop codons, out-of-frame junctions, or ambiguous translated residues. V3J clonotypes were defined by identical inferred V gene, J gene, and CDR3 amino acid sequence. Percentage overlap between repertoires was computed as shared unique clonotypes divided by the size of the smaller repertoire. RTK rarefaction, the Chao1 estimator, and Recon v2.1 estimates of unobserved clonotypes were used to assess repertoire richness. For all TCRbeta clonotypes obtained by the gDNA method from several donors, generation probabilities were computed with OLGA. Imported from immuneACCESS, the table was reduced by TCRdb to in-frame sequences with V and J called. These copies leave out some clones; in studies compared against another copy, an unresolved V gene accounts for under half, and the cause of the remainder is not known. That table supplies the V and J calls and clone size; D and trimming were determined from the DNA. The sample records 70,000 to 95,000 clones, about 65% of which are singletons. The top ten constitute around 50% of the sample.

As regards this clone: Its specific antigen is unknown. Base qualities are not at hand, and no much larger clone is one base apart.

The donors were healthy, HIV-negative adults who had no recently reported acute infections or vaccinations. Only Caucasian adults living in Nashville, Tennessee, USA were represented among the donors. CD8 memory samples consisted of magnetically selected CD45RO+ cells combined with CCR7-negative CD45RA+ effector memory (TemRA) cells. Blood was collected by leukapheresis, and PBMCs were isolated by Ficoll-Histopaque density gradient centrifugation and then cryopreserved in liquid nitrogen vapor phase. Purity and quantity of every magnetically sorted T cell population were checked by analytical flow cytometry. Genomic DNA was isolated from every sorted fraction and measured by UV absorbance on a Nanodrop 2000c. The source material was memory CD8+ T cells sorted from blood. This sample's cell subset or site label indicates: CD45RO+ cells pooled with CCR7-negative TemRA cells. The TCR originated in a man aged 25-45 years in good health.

In nucleotide form, the sequence is TGTGCCTGGAGTCGAGCCGCCGGGAGTAACGAGCAGTACTTC. It specifies CAWSRAAGSNEQYF. The rearrangement combines TRBV30 with TRBJ2-7; the D gene is possibly TRBD2, with 6 bases matching. CDR3 length: 14 amino acids, cysteine to phenylalanine. CDR3 DNA only is kept here, 42 bases in frame from base 1. As encoded in the germline V gene (reference sequence), CDR1 is GTSNPN while CDR2 is SVGIG. The V end loses 2 bases and the J end loses 5 bases, and a stretch of 16 bases separates them.